These 22 T cell receptor beta chains share one sample of origin, sequenced in a study of blood T cell repertoires in COVID-19. Data came from immunoSEQ multiplex PCR; TCRdb stores just in-frame clones and leaves some out. The sample lists 250,000 to 350,000 clones, about 89% occurring once. The specimen was PBMCs or T cells enriched from blood (not recorded which). The receptors derive from a woman aged 25-40 years who had recovered from COVID-19.

This clone was found a few times. The V call is TRBV6-6, the J call TRBJ2-1; 7 positions match TRBD1. The germline gives CDR1 MNHNY, CDR2 SVGAGI (reference sequence). The CDR3 is made up of 18 amino acids. V lost 5 bases to trimming and J lost 3 bases; unmatched junction nucleotides: 16. CDR3 loop: CASSGSSQGQLIYNEQFF. DNA of the CDR3: TGTGCCAGCAGTGGATCTTCCCAGGGACAGCTTATCTACAATGAGCAGTTCTTC.

V usage is TRBV20-1 and J usage is TRBJ2-3; 7 nucleotides align to TRBD2. Germline V gene lookup returns CDR1 DFQATT and CDR2 SNEGSKA (reference sequence). The ends lost 3 bases at V and 10 bases at J; junction bases unmatched: 4. This CDR3 is built from 11 residues. Here the CDR3 reads CSARGGIAQYF. CDR3 sequence (DNA): TGCAGTGCTAGGGGAGGGATCGCGCAGTATTTT.

The J gene is TRBJ2-1, the V gene TRBV5-4; 8 nucleotides line up with TRBD1. Germline assignment: CDR1 SGHNT and CDR2 YYREEE (reference sequence). V dropped 2 bases and J dropped 8; count of bases not matched to a gene: 9. CDR3 length: 15 residues. The CDR3: CASSFRGQGLDEQFF. Written as DNA, the CDR3 is TGTGCCAGCAGCTTTCGAGGACAGGGTCTCGATGAGCAGTTCTTC.

The chain links TRBV6-6 to TRBJ2-1; unclear D gene. The CDR3 has 14 amino acids. Trimming removed 2 bases at V and 5 bases at J, with 10 bases between. The germline V gene has CDR1 MNHNY and CDR2 SVGAGI (reference sequence). The CDR3 region has the DNA TGTGCCAGCAGTTACACTGTAAGAAACAATGAGCAGTTCTTC. Its translation: CASSYTVRNNEQFF.

The rearrangement uses TRBV3-1 (or the pseudogene TRBV3-2) and TRBJ1-1; maybe TRBD1 (5 bases). With 3 bases removed from V and 1 base from J, the gap between germline ends came to 9 bases. The germline V gene encodes CDR1 LGHDT and CDR2 YNNKEL (reference sequence). CDR3 size: 14 residues. The CDR3 spells CASSQRGRNTEAFF. The CDR3 coding sequence is TGTGCCAGCAGCCAGCGGGGCAGGAACACTGAAGCTTTCTTT.

This clone was recorded once. J is TRBJ1-6 and V is TRBV11-3, with 9 positions matching TRBD1. CDR1 and CDR2 from the germline V gene are SGHNT and YENEEA. There are 13 residues in the CDR3. The ends lost 4 bases at V and 11 bases at J; junction bases unmatched: 3. CDR3 nucleotide sequence: TGTGCCAGCAGCTCCGGACAGGGGACACCCCTCCACTTT. This translates into CASSSGQGTPLHF.

This clone was seen only a few times. The rearrangement links TRBV3-1 (or the pseudogene TRBV3-2) to TRBJ1-2; D is possibly TRBD1 (6 bases). Per germline, CDR1 LGHDT and CDR2 YNNKEL (reference sequence). V dropped 2 bases and J dropped 5 bases, with 15 bases sitting between them. The CDR3 is made up of 15 amino acids. The CDR3 region has the DNA TGTGCCAGCAGCCAAATCGGAGGCCAGGGGTATGGCTACACCTTC. Its protein product is CASSQIGGQGYGYTF.

The gene calls are TRBV5-5 and TRBJ1-2; D is unclear. Trimming pared 0 bases from V and 10 bases from J, leaving 22 bases between. The CDR3 is 16 residues long. Germline V gene sequence: CDR1 SGHKS, CDR2 YYEKEE (reference sequence). The CDR3 here is CASSLGVTSRSRLYTF. The CDR3 nucleotides are TGTGCCAGCAGCTTGGGGGTCACCTCTCGATCGAGGCTCTACACCTTC.

The gene calls are TRBV7-9 and TRBJ2-1; the D gene is possibly TRBD1 (7 bases). CDR1 is SEHNR and CDR2 is FQNEAQ in the germline V gene (reference sequence). The CDR3 extends over 12 amino acids. V lost 6 bases, J lost 12 bases, and 15 bases lay in between. The CDR3 DNA follows: TGTGCCAGCAGGGAGGGGGCTGTAGGGCAGTTCTTC. Protein product: CASREGAVGQFF.

This rearrangement joins TRBV3-1 (or the pseudogene TRBV3-2) to TRBJ1-1; weak D call: TRBD1 (5 bases). The V end lost 3 bases, the J end lost 4 bases, and 12 bases lay between the germline ends. The length of the CDR3 is 14 residues. The germline CDR1 and CDR2 sequences are LGHDT and YNNKEL (reference sequence). The CDR3 sequence is CASSHQGKSTEAFF. The CDR3 region has the DNA TGTGCCAGCAGCCACCAGGGCAAAAGCACTGAAGCTTTCTTT.

In this sample, this clone turned up a few times. The chain couples TRBV19 to TRBJ1-2; a weak D match, TRBD1 (5 bases). V dropped 8 bases and J dropped 4 bases, with 11 bases sitting between them. This CDR3 region has 12 residues. From germline, CDR1 is LNHDA and CDR2 SQIVND (reference sequence). The DNA for the CDR3 is TGTGCCAGTGCACAGGACCGCTATGGCTACACCTTC. Translation gives CASAQDRYGYTF.

In this sample, this clone turned up once. V usage is TRBV5-6 and J usage is TRBJ2-2, with D perhaps TRBD1 (6 bases). The germline CDR1 and CDR2 sequences are SGHDT and YYEEEE. The CDR3 is 15 residues long. Deletions cut 0 bases from V and 7 bases from J, with 13 bases between. The CDR3 protein is CASSLEQGEGGELFF. As DNA, the CDR3 is TGTGCCAGCAGCTTGGAACAGGGTGAGGGCGGGGAGCTGTTTTTT. Full variable domain (outside the CDR3, taken from reference TRBV5-6 and TRBJ2-2): DAGVTQSPTHLIKTRGQQVTLRCSPKSGHDTVSWYQQALGQGPQFIFQYYEEEERQRGNFPDRFSGHQFPNYSSELNVNALLLGDSALYLCASSLEQGEGGELFFGEGSRLTVL.

This clone was counted a few times. The V gene is TRBV15, the J gene TRBJ1-2; 7 bases are shared with TRBD1. The CDR3 sequence is 17 residues long. The V gene's germline CDR1 is LNHNV and CDR2 YYDKDF (reference sequence). V dropped 3 bases and J dropped 6; count of bases not matched to a gene: 16. CDR3: CATSSDTAGGSINGYTF. Written as DNA, the CDR3 is TGTGCCACCAGCAGTGATACGGCAGGGGGATCAATTAATGGCTACACCTTC.

The CDR3 region is CAITPGGGVRTNYGYTF. The CDR3 DNA reads as TGTGCCATCACTCCTGGGGGGGGCGTAAGAACTAACTATGGCTACACCTTC. V is TRBV10-3 and J is TRBJ1-2; tentatively, D is TRBD1 (6 bases). Trimming cost V 7 bases and J 0 bases, with 21 bases left between them. The germline V gene has CDR1 ENHRY and CDR2 SYGVKD. The CDR3 has 17 residues.

The chain is built from TRBV30 and TRBJ1-4, with TRBD1 identical over 9 bases. Germline-derived CDR1 and CDR2 are GTSNPN and SVGIG (reference sequence). V lost 5 bases, J lost 8 bases, and 9 bases stayed unmatched. The CDR3 is 14 amino acids. The CDR3 nucleotides are TGTGCCTGGCACGCGGACAGGGGAAAGGAAAAACTGTTTTTT. This encodes CAWHADRGKEKLFF.

This rearrangement joins TRBV2 to TRBJ2-7; the match to TRBD2 covers 10 bases. The CDR3 length is 14 residues. Losses at the gene ends were 6 bases for V and 4 bases for J; bases not matched to a gene: 6. Germline lookup yields CDR1 SNHLY and CDR2 FYNNEI. This chain's CDR3 is CASRRAGGGYEQYF. The DNA for the CDR3 is TGTGCCAGCAGAAGAGCGGGGGGGGGATACGAGCAGTACTTC.

This sequence joins TRBV18 and TRBJ2-1; weak D call: TRBD2 (6 bases). V lost 3 bases and J lost 8, with 14 bases in between. The CDR3 contains 14 residues. CDR1 and CDR2 from the germline V gene are KGHSH and LQKENI. CDR3 DNA: TGTGCCAGCTCACCCGGGGGACCGGGGGATGAGCAGTTCTTC. It is translated as CASSPGGPGDEQFF.

Note on this clone: Other DNA sequences of this sample code for an identical CDR3. The V gene is TRBV28, the J gene TRBJ2-7, with 15 bases identical to TRBD2. This CDR3 region has 17 residues. V lost 4 bases, J lost 0 bases, and 4 bases stayed unmatched. Germline values: CDR1 MDHEN, CDR2 SYDVKM. The CDR3 sequence: CASSSPGLAGGSYEQYF. The CDR3 DNA reads TGTGCCAGCAGTTCCCCGGGACTAGCGGGGGGCTCCTACGAGCAGTACTTC.

CDR3 loop: CASSLEAGNNEQFF. In DNA, the CDR3 is TGCGCCAGCAGCTTGGAAGCGGGGAACAATGAGCAGTTCTTC. The chain recombines TRBV5-1 with TRBJ2-1; TRBD2 matches at 7 bases. Germline CDR1 is SGHRS and CDR2 is YFSETQ. CDR3 length: 14 amino acids. The junction had 2 bases not matched to a gene; V was cut back by 0 bases and J by 5 bases.

The J gene is TRBJ2-5, the V gene TRBV19; TRBD1 agrees at 7 bases. CDR3 length equals 14 residues. V lost 8 bases to trimming and J lost 3 bases; unmatched junction nucleotides: 9. Germline V gene lookup returns CDR1 LNHDA and CDR2 SQIVND (reference sequence). The CDR3 loop reads CASALGQDKETQYF. CDR3 DNA: TGTGCCAGTGCCCTCGGACAGGACAAAGAGACCCAGTACTTC.

The chain has TRBV28 and TRBJ2-5; D is perhaps TRBD2 (6 bases). V was pared by 6 bases and J by 0 bases, with 17 bases between. The CDR3 covers 16 residues. Germline V gene sequence: CDR1 MDHEN, CDR2 SYDVKM. The CDR3 DNA reads TGTGCCAGCAGCTCCTGGGGGGACCGTGACCAAGAGACCCAGTACTTC. It yields the protein CASSSWGDRDQETQYF.

Notes on this clone: This sample includes further DNA sequences coding for the same CDR3. The CDR3 protein is CASSFTGLDGYTF. The CDR3 DNA is TGTGCCAGCAGCTTTACAGGGCTCGATGGCTACACCTTC. The chain combines TRBV7-8 with TRBJ1-2; maybe TRBD1 (6 bases). V was clipped by 3 bases and J by 6 bases, with 11 bases between them. CDR3 length equals 13 residues. The germline V gene encodes CDR1 SGHVS and CDR2 FQNEAQ.